Listed here are 30 T cell receptor beta chains from one sample, sequenced in a study of blood T cells in healthy people across ages. A second PCR of 7 to 11 cycles used a sample-barcoded 5' primer and a J-beta primer mix. MiXCR, applied by TCRdb to the 5' RACE reads, yields one record per CDR3 protein. The data contain fewer than 2 million distinct CDR3 sequences, roughly two fifths of them seen just once; the ten biggest clones take up 20% to 25%. The sequencing sample was made of blood. These receptors all stem from a human donor in good health.

The CDR3 DNA follows: TGTGCCAGCAGCCACCCACAGGGGAGTGAAAAACTGTTTTTT. Translating gives CASSHPQGSEKLFF. The gene calls are TRBV7-8 and TRBJ1-4; the match to TRBD1 covers 7 bases. The V gene's germline CDR1 is SGHVS and CDR2 FQNEAQ. The CDR3 contains 14 residues. Germline trimming cut 5 bases from V and 7 bases from J; bases unmatched to any gene: 7.

This clonotype was counted between two and nine times. This chain links TRBV5-1 with TRBJ2-3; TRBD2 aligns across 8 bases. The V and J ends lost 0 bases and 0 bases, in that order; junction bases with no gene match: 3. Germline V CDR1 and CDR2: SGHRS, YFSETQ. The CDR3 covers 16 residues. The CDR3 spells CASSLAGLGSTDTQYF. The CDR3 nucleotides are TGCGCCAGCAGCTTGGCGGGACTAGGGAGCACAGATACGCAGTATTTT.

This clonotype has more than one count but fewer than ten. It may be a read error: a sequence one base away is much more abundant. The gene calls are TRBV20-1 and TRBJ1-2; D may be TRBD1 (6 bases). Germline lookup yields CDR1 DFQATT and CDR2 SNEGSKA (reference sequence). The CDR3 covers 13 residues. Deletions cut 7 bases from V and 3 bases from J, with 15 bases between. CDR3 sequence reads: CSVRGGLDYGYTF. In DNA form, the CDR3 reads TGCAGTGTTAGGGGGGGATTGGACTATGGCTACACCTTC.

This clonotype was observed once. The chain is built from TRBV4-2 and TRBJ2-3, with 7 nucleotides matching TRBD2. The junction had 11 bases not matched to a gene; V was cut back by 3 bases and J by 5 bases. This CDR3 has 16 residues. Germline CDR1 reads LGHNA; CDR2 reads YNFKEQ. CDR3 loop: CASSHSRTRSVDTQYF. CDR3 DNA sequence: TGTGCCAGCAGCCATTCTAGGACTAGATCGGTAGATACGCAGTATTTT.

The chain has TRBV10-3 and TRBJ1-2; 8 bases align to TRBD1. Germline lookup yields CDR1 ENHRY and CDR2 SYGVKD. V gave up 3 bases and J gave up 2 bases; unmatched junction bases: 8. This CDR3 is built from 16 residues. CDR3 DNA: TGTGCCATCAGTGACGAGTCCAGGGGGCCAAACTATGGCTACACCTTC. Translation: CAISDESRGPNYGYTF.

The V call is TRBV9, the J call TRBJ2-2; D tentatively fits TRBD1 or TRBD2 (5 bases each). CDR1 and CDR2 from the germline V gene are SGDLS and YYNGEE. The ends were cut back, 1 base at V and 4 bases at J, with 11 bases in the middle. The CDR3 has 15 residues. CDR3 loop: CASSVTGDGTGELFF. The CDR3 nucleotides are TGTGCCAGCAGCGTAACCGGGGACGGCACCGGGGAGCTGTTTTTT.

This clonotype occurred many times. CDR3 DNA: TGTGCCAGCAGCCCAATGGGGACAGCCGGGGATACGCAGTATTTT. Its protein is CASSPMGTAGDTQYF. This rearrangement joins TRBV7-2 to TRBJ2-3; 7 bases are shared with TRBD1. Per germline, CDR1 SGHTA and CDR2 FQGNSA. The CDR3 spans 15 residues. The trim removed 5 bases at V and 6 bases at J, leaving 11 bases unmatched.

The rearrangement joins TRBV20-1 to TRBJ1-1; D call uncertain. V shed 3 bases and J shed 6 bases, with 8 bases lying between them. The CDR3 has 11 amino acids. CDR1 and CDR2 from the germline V gene are DFQATT and SNEGSKA (reference sequence). CDR3 residues: CSASRPPEAFF. CDR3 coding DNA: TGCAGTGCTAGTCGGCCCCCTGAAGCTTTCTTT.

This clonotype occurred a few times. The gene calls are TRBV6-6 and TRBJ2-6; D is possibly TRBD1 (5 bases). Trimming removed 5 bases from V and 1 base from J, with 12 bases in between. CDR3 length: 16 amino acids. Germline V gives CDR1 MNHNY, CDR2 SVGAGI (reference sequence). The CDR3 coding sequence is TGTGCCAGCAGTCCAAACGCAGGGTCTGGGGCCAACGTCCTGACTTTC. Translation gives CASSPNAGSGANVLTF.

The chain employs TRBV5-6 and TRBJ2-1, with no clear D. Germline values: CDR1 SGHDT, CDR2 YYEEEE. V lost 0 bases, J lost 10 bases, and 11 bases lay in between. The CDR3 is 13 amino acids. The CDR3 coding sequence is TGTGCCAGCAGCTTGGACGTGGGTAGAGAGCAGTTCTTC. It specifies CASSLDVGREQFF.

The rearrangement links TRBV9 to TRBJ1-4; 7 bases are shared with TRBD1. The J segment lost 8 bases and the V segment lost 3 bases, leaving 4 bases of the junction unmatched. Germline values: CDR1 SGDLS, CDR2 YYNGEE. The CDR3 runs to 13 residues. The CDR3 nucleotides read TGTGCCAGCAGCGCCGGGACAGAAGAAAAACTGTTTTTT. Encoded protein: CASSAGTEEKLFF. Together with reference TRBV9 and TRBJ1-4, the CDR3 gives the full variable domain: DSGVTQTPKHLITATGQRVTLRCSPRSGDLSVYWYQQSLDQGLQFLIQYYNGEERAKGNILERFSAQQFPDLHSELNLSSLELGDSALYFCASSAGTEEKLFFGSGTQLSVL.

This chain links TRBV29-1 with TRBJ1-2; D uncertain. V was clipped by 2 bases and J by 6 bases, with 16 bases between them. The CDR3 spans 14 residues. Germline CDR1 SQVTM, CDR2 ANQGSEA. The CDR3 coding sequence is TGCAGCGTTGAATGGCTCGGAGGGTGGGATGGCTACACCTTC. Translation: CSVEWLGGWDGYTF.

This chain links TRBV11-1 with TRBJ2-5; D perhaps matches TRBD2 (5 bases). V lost 0 bases, J lost 5 bases, and 10 bases lay in between. CDR3 size: 14 residues. The germline V gene has CDR1 SGHAT and CDR2 FQDESV (reference sequence). The CDR3, as DNA: TGTGCCAGCAGCTTAGCCCTAGCTAGGGAGACCCAGTACTTC. Translating it yields CASSLALARETQYF.

This clonotype was seen a few times. V and J are TRBV7-6 and TRBJ2-1, with D hard to call. Germline V gene lookup returns CDR1 SGHVS and CDR2 FNYEAQ. Trimming removed 7 bases from V and 7 bases from J, with 14 bases in between. The CDR3 is 13 amino acids. CDR3 region: CASTTVRLNEQFF. CDR3 nucleotides: TGTGCCAGCACGACTGTGAGGTTGAATGAGCAGTTCTTC. Complete variable domain (other parts from reference TRBV7-6 and TRBJ2-1): GAGVSQSPRYKVTKRGQDVALRCDPISGHVSLYWYRQALGQGPEFLTYFNYEAQQDKSGLPNDRFSAERPEGSISTLTIQRTEQRDSAMYRCASTTVRLNEQFFGPGTRLTVL.

This clonotype showed up just a few times. The rearrangement links TRBV24-1 to TRBJ2-1; no clear D. This CDR3 has 16 residues. V lost 4 bases, J lost 8 bases, and 20 bases lay in between. The germline V gene has CDR1 KGHDR and CDR2 SFDVKD. In nucleotides, the CDR3 is TGTGCCACCAGTGAGGGGATCCTCACTCCGGGCGATGAGCAGTTCTTC. Its protein is CATSEGILTPGDEQFF.

This clonotype has more than one count but fewer than ten. The chain uses TRBV10-3 and TRBJ2-6, with 7 bases aligning to TRBD1. The CDR3 totals 18 residues. Germline V CDR1 and CDR2: ENHRY, SYGVKD. V gave up 10 bases and J gave up 0 bases; unmatched junction bases: 15. CDR3 coding DNA: TGTGCCACCGGGGACCGACAGGGAAGCCCCTCTGGGGCCAACGTCCTGACTTTC. Its protein product is CATGDRQGSPSGANVLTF.

About this clonotype: One end of the junction does not line up with germline, which may come from a read error. The chain is built from TRBV30 and TRBJ2-6, with TRBD1 matching over 7 bases. The CDR3 loop spans 16 amino acids. Germline V gene data show CDR1 as GTSNPN and CDR2 as SVGIG (reference sequence). CDR3 region: CAWSTGVILGANVRTF. DNA of the CDR3: TGTGCCTGGAGCACAGGGGTAATACTTGGGGCCAACGTCCGGACTTTC.

Details on this clonotype: At one of its ends the junction is not consistent with the germline gene, which may arise from a read error. The chain uses TRBV11-2 and TRBJ1-4; D is ambiguous. Germline assignment: CDR1 SGHAT and CDR2 FQNNGV. This CDR3 is built from 14 residues. The CDR3 here is CVSSLEEGNEKLFF. CDR3 coding DNA: TGTGTCAGCAGCTTAGAAGAGGGAAACGAAAAACTGTTTTTT.

This clonotype was detected only a few times. V gene TRBV2 combines with J gene TRBJ1-4, with TRBD1 identical over 7 bases. This CDR3 is 14 amino acids long. Trimming removed 7 bases from V and 8 bases from J; junction bases left unmatched: 10. Per the germline V gene, CDR1 is SNHLY and CDR2 is FYNNEI. CDR3 in amino acids: CASTWDRQQEKLFF. The CDR3 DNA reads TGTGCCAGCACTTGGGACAGACAGCAGGAAAAACTGTTTTTT. The variable domain in full, with the rest retrieved from reference TRBV2 and TRBJ1-4, is EPEVTQTPSHQVTQMGQEVILRCVPISNHLYFYWYRQILGQKVEFLVSFYNNEISEKSEIFDDQFSVERPDGSNFTLKIRSTKLEDSAMYFCASTWDRQQEKLFFGSGTQLSVL.

The table lists this clonotype with a few counts. V gene TRBV29-1 combines with J gene TRBJ1-2; tentatively, D is TRBD1 (5 bases). Germline V gene sequence: CDR1 SQVTM, CDR2 ANQGSEA. Trimming cost V 3 bases and J 1 base, with 12 bases left between them. The CDR3 is 14 amino acids. The CDR3 DNA reads as TGCAGCGTTGATTACCCAGGGAGTAACTATGGCTACACCTTC. Encoded protein: CSVDYPGSNYGYTF.

The genes are TRBV9 and TRBJ2-7; D is perhaps TRBD2 (5 bases). The germline V gene encodes CDR1 SGDLS and CDR2 YYNGEE. This CDR3 spans 16 amino acids. V lost 3 bases and J lost 4, with 20 bases in between. CDR3 DNA: TGTGCCAGCAGCGCGGGGTGGGCAGAGGAGAGGTACGAGCAGTACTTC. Encoded protein: CASSAGWAEERYEQYF.

The rearrangement uses TRBV7-8 and TRBJ1-1; D not resolved. Germline CDR1 and CDR2: SGHVS and FQNEAQ. The V end lost 5 bases, the J end lost 7 bases, and 5 bases lay between the germline ends. The CDR3 consists of 10 residues. The CDR3 spells CASSQFEAFF. The CDR3, as DNA: TGTGCCAGCAGCCAATTTGAAGCTTTCTTT.

This clonotype was seen only a few times. One end of the junction does not line up with germline, which may come from a read error. The chain combines TRBV15 with TRBJ2-7, with a possible D match to TRBD1 (6 bases). The V gene's germline CDR1 is LNHNV and CDR2 YYDKDF (reference sequence). This CDR3 is built from 13 residues. The CDR3 nucleotides read TGTGCCACCAGCTACAGGGTAGGGTACGAGCGGTACTTC. Protein sequence: CATSYRVGYERYF. The variable domain in full, completed from reference TRBV15 and TRBJ2-7, reads DAMVIQNPRYQVTQFGKPVTLSCSQTLNHNVMYWYQQKSSQAPKLLFHYYDKDFNNEADTPDNFQSRRPNTSFCFLDIRSPGLGDTAMYLCATSYRVGYERYFGPGTRLTVT.

The chain carries TRBV20-1 and TRBJ1-5; 10 bases align to TRBD1. Trimming cost V 3 bases and J 4 bases; bases outside gene matches: 3. Germline CDR1 and CDR2: DFQATT and SNEGSKA (reference sequence). The CDR3 runs 14 residues. The CDR3: CSARDRGENQPQHF. Written as DNA, the CDR3 is TGCAGTGCTAGGGACAGGGGGGAGAATCAGCCCCAGCATTTT.

Comment on this clonotype: Sequence at one end of the junction differs from germline and may be a read error. This rearrangement joins TRBV4-3 to TRBJ1-6; D possibly corresponds to TRBD1 (5 bases). Germline values: CDR1 LGHNA, CDR2 YSLEER. This CDR3 is 16 amino acids long. CDR3 DNA sequence: TGCGCCAGCGGCCAAGAAGGAAGACAGTCGAATTCACCCCTCCACTTT. It codes for CASGQEGRQSNSPLHF.

This clonotype was observed at least ten times. The chain recombines TRBV12-3 or TRBV12-4 with TRBJ2-5, with TRBD2 identical over 10 bases. The ends lost 4 bases at V and 3 bases at J; junction bases unmatched: 8. The CDR3 is made up of 16 amino acids. The CDR3 protein is CASSYPGTSVKETQYF. DNA of the CDR3: TGTGCCAGCAGTTACCCTGGGACTAGCGTAAAAGAGACCCAGTACTTC.

The genes are TRBV7-2 and TRBJ2-1; TRBD1 agrees at 8 bases. The ends lost 1 base at V and 9 bases at J; junction bases unmatched: 8. CDR3 length: 15 residues. Germline CDR1 reads SGHTA; CDR2 reads FQGNSA. The CDR3 DNA reads as TGTGCCAGCAGCTTAGTCGAGGACAGGGTTAGTGAGCAGTTCTTC. Residues: CASSLVEDRVSEQFF.

A few counts support this clonotype. V usage is TRBV20-1 and J usage is TRBJ1-2; TRBD1 aligns across 10 bases. Germline CDR1 and CDR2: DFQATT and SNEGSKA (reference sequence). Germline trimming cut 2 bases from V and 2 bases from J; bases unmatched to any gene: 5. This CDR3 contains 15 residues. CDR3 bases: TGCAGTGCTAGACCCCCGGGACAGGGGAACTATGGCTACACCTTC. Translating gives CSARPPGQGNYGYTF.

In its sample, this clonotype was seen a few times. The V gene is TRBV5-5, the J gene TRBJ2-6; D call uncertain. V dropped 2 bases and J dropped 0 bases, with 12 bases sitting between them. This CDR3 region has 17 residues. In germline, CDR1 is SGHKS, CDR2 YYEKEE (reference sequence). This CDR3 is CASSLYPGASGANVLTF. The CDR3 DNA follows: TGTGCCAGCAGCTTATACCCTGGTGCCTCTGGGGCCAACGTCCTGACTTTC.

Concerning this clonotype itself: A read error may produce the germline difference seen at one junction end. This chain uses TRBV5-1 with TRBJ1-1, with unresolved D. The CDR3 spans 14 residues. The germline V gene encodes CDR1 SGHRS and CDR2 YFSETQ. The CDR3 loop is CASSLVVGNAEAFF. The CDR3 bases are TGCGCCAGCAGCTTGGTGGTTGGGAACGCTGAAGCTTTCTTT.